A single sample gave rise to the 13 T cell receptor beta chains below, sequenced in a study of blood T cell repertoires in COVID-19. Profiling relied on immunoSEQ multiplex PCR, and the TCRdb table lists in-frame clones only, not all of them. This sample carries a few hundred thousand clones, 86% of them seen once, and the ten largest clones take approximately 2.8%. The specimen sequenced was PBMCs or T cells enriched from blood (not recorded which). The receptors derive from a woman aged 45-65 years in a cohort exposed to, infected with or recovered from COVID-19 (not recorded which).

This chain joins TRBV11-2 and TRBJ2-2; tentative D call: TRBD2 (6 bases). Germline V gives CDR1 SGHAT, CDR2 FQNNGV. CDR3 size: 16 residues. The V end was cut by 1 base, the J end by 7 bases, with 16 bases between. CDR3 DNA sequence: TGTGCCAGCAGCTTAGGACTAGTAAGGATCGTCGGGGAGCTGTTTTTT. Protein sequence: CASSLGLVRIVGELFF. The full variable domain, with the rest looked up from reference TRBV11-2 and TRBJ2-2, is EAGVAQSPRYKIIEKRQSVAFWCNPISGHATLYWYQQILGQGPKLLIQFQNNGVVDDSQLPKDRFSAERLKGVDSTLKIQPAKLEDSAVYLCASSLGLVRIVGELFFGEGSRLTVL.

The J gene is TRBJ1-3, the V gene TRBV30; a weak D match, TRBD1 (6 bases). The CDR3 loop spans 16 amino acids. Per germline, CDR1 GTSNPN and CDR2 SVGIG (reference sequence). V lost 3 bases to trimming and J lost 0 bases, with 15 bases between them. The CDR3 spells CAWRGWDTRSGNTIYF. The CDR3 coding sequence is TGTGCCTGGAGGGGGTGGGACACCCGCTCTGGAAACACCATATATTTT.

The CDR3 loop is CASSTPVAGRTDTQYF. DNA of the CDR3: TGTGCCAGCAGCACACCCGTCGCGGGGCGGACAGATACGCAGTATTTT. The V and J genes are TRBV5-4 and TRBJ2-3, with D possibly matching TRBD2 (6 bases). Trimming stripped 4 bases from V and 3 bases from J, with 18 bases between. Germline values: CDR1 SGHNT, CDR2 YYREEE (reference sequence). This CDR3 is built from 16 residues.

A remark on this clone: The sample holds other DNA sequences that translate to the same CDR3. The chain links TRBV5-1 to TRBJ1-1; 8 nucleotides agree with TRBD1. The V segment lost 3 bases and the J segment 1 base; nucleotides outside the gene matches: 2. The CDR3 is 14 amino acids. Germline CDR1 SGHRS, CDR2 YFSETQ. The DNA for the CDR3 is TGCGCCAGCAGCTCTACAGGGGGGAACACTGAAGCTTTCTTT. As protein: CASSSTGGNTEAFF.

The chain recombines TRBV7-2 with TRBJ2-5; 15 positions match TRBD2. The germline V gene encodes CDR1 SGHTA and CDR2 FQGNSA. V trimming: 1 base; J trimming: 5 bases; junction bases outside the gene matches: 5. The CDR3 contains 17 residues. CDR3 loop: CASSLEWGLAGGETQYF. CDR3 sequence (DNA): TGTGCCAGCAGCTTAGAGTGGGGACTAGCGGGGGGCGAGACCCAGTACTTC.

The rearrangement uses TRBV5-5 and TRBJ2-6; D unclear. CDR1 and CDR2 (germline): SGHKS, YYEKEE (reference sequence). This CDR3 contains 16 residues. Trimming cost V 1 base and J 1 base, with 9 bases left between them. CDR3 in amino acids: CASSLRRVSGANVLTF. The CDR3 DNA sequence: TGTGCCAGCAGCTTGCGAAGAGTTTCTGGGGCCAACGTCCTGACTTTC. Looking up the rest from reference TRBV5-5 and TRBJ2-6 gives the full variable domain: DAGVTQSPTHLIKTRGQQVTLRCSPISGHKSVSWYQQVLGQGPQFIFQYYEKEERGRGNFPDRFSARQFPNYSSELNVNALLLGDSALYLCASSLRRVSGANVLTFGAGSRLTVL.

This clone came up a few times. The rearrangement links TRBV2 to TRBJ2-1; 10 positions match TRBD1. This CDR3 is built from 12 residues. V dropped 10 bases and J dropped 15; count of bases not matched to a gene: 12. Germline values: CDR1 SNHLY, CDR2 FYNNEI. Here the CDR3 DNA reads TGTGCCACTCCGACAGGGGGCCCACTTCCGTTCTTC. Amino acid sequence: CATPTGGPLPFF.

The V gene is TRBV6-5, the J gene TRBJ2-3; 8 bases agree with TRBD1. Germline values: CDR1 MNHEY, CDR2 SVGAGI. This CDR3 comprises 15 residues. J gave up 4 bases and V 3 bases, and 6 bases lay outside the gene matches. CDR3: CASSYGQGSADTQYF. As DNA, the CDR3 is TGTGCCAGCAGTTATGGACAGGGTTCGGCAGATACGCAGTATTTT.

The CDR3 nucleotides are TGTGCCAGCTCACCACTAGCGGGGGGCTCCTACAATGAGCAGTTCTTC. This translates into CASSPLAGGSYNEQFF. This chain links TRBV18 with TRBJ2-1, with TRBD2 matching 10 bases. With V trimmed by 1 base and J by 0 bases, 0 bases remained unmatched. Germline CDR1 KGHSH, CDR2 LQKENI. CDR3 size: 16 residues.

In regard to this clone: This sample also contains other DNA sequences that code for the same CDR3. The chain couples TRBV4-2 to TRBJ2-3; a possible D gene is TRBD1 (6 bases). Trimming pared 1 base from V and 1 base from J, leaving 9 bases between. The length of the CDR3 is 15 residues. Germline V CDR1 and CDR2: LGHNA, YNFKEQ. CDR3 bases: TGTGCCAGCAGCCAAGCGACAGGAGGCACAGATACGCAGTATTTT. This encodes CASSQATGGTDTQYF.

V is TRBV19 and J is TRBJ1-2; TRBD1 is a possible D gene (5 bases). V gave up 9 bases and J gave up 1 base, with 21 bases separating them. The CDR3 covers 16 residues. Germline loops: CDR1 LNHDA, CDR2 SQIVND (reference sequence). The CDR3, as DNA: TGTGCCAGCGGGACTCCCGACGTTCAAATTAACTATGGCTACACCTTC. Protein product: CASGTPDVQINYGYTF.

This sequence joins TRBV5-1 and TRBJ1-1, with unresolved D. The CDR3 totals 15 residues. V shed 1 base and J shed 1 base, with 11 bases lying between them. Germline CDR1 and CDR2: SGHRS and YFSETQ. The CDR3: CASSLREAGNTEAFF. In nucleotides, the CDR3 is TGCGCCAGCAGCTTGAGGGAGGCGGGGAACACTGAAGCTTTCTTT. Supplemented by reference TRBV5-1 and TRBJ1-1, the full variable domain reads KAGVTQTPRYLIKTRGQQVTLSCSPISGHRSVSWYQQTPGQGLQFLFEYFSETQRNKGNFPGRFSGRQFSNSRSEMNVSTLELGDSALYLCASSLREAGNTEAFFGQGTRLTVV.

The V call is TRBV30, the J call TRBJ1-1; 9 nucleotides align to TRBD1. The J segment lost 5 bases and the V segment lost 7 bases, leaving 8 bases of the junction unmatched. The CDR3 has 13 residues. Germline V lookup: CDR1 GTSNPN, CDR2 SVGIG (reference sequence). The CDR3 DNA reads TGTGCCTTTCGACAGGGGGAGTATACTGAAGCTTTCTTT. Encoded protein: CAFRQGEYTEAFF.